One and the same sample provided the 30 T cell receptor beta chains below, sequenced in a study of blood T cell repertoires in COVID-19. The assay was immunoSEQ multiplex PCR, and TCRdb's table has in-frame clones only and misses some. Here the sample spans about 180,000 clones, about 80% being singletons. Sequencing input: peripheral blood. The receptors here all came from a human donor in a cohort sampled during active COVID-19.

The chain joins TRBV6-1 to TRBJ1-5; perhaps TRBD1 as D (5 bases). Germline V CDR1 and CDR2: MNHNS, SASEGT. The CDR3 loop spans 18 amino acids. The V and J ends lost 2 bases and 6 bases respectively, with 23 bases between them. The CDR3 DNA follows: TGTGCCAGCAGTGAATACTCGCCAGGGTATCTGGGTAGTCAGCCCCAGCATTTT. Amino acid sequence: CASSEYSPGYLGSQPQHF.

V is TRBV9 and J is TRBJ1-1; possibly TRBD1 for D (5 bases). Trimming took 2 bases from V and 0 from J, leaving 14 bases between them. CDR1 is SGDLS and CDR2 is YYNGEE in the germline V gene. The CDR3 extends over 16 amino acids. CDR3 DNA: TGTGCCAGCAGCGTCGGGGGTGTGTTTATGAACACTGAAGCTTTCTTT. Encoded protein: CASSVGGVFMNTEAFF.

The genes are TRBV6-5 and TRBJ2-2; no firm D call. Trimming pared 7 bases from V and 6 bases from J, leaving 9 bases between. CDR1 and CDR2 from the germline V gene are MNHEY and SVGAGI. The CDR3 is 12 amino acids. The CDR3 coding sequence is TGTGCCAGCACACAAACGCCCGGGGAGCTGTTTTTT. Protein: CASTQTPGELFF.

This clone was seen once. The chain uses TRBV5-4 and TRBJ1-2; no firm D call. V was clipped by 6 bases and J by 0 bases, with 18 bases between them. Per germline, CDR1 SGHNT and CDR2 YYREEE (reference sequence). The CDR3 sequence is 16 residues long. The CDR3 DNA reads as TGTGCCAGCACCCCGTATTCGGCAGGATCTAACTATGGCTACACCTTC. Residues: CASTPYSAGSNYGYTF.

This chain links TRBV10-3 with TRBJ1-3; 7 nucleotides line up with TRBD1. The CDR3 spans 14 residues. The trim removed 8 bases at V and 1 base at J, leaving 5 bases unmatched. Germline CDR1 is ENHRY and CDR2 is SYGVKD. CDR3: CAIGGQTSGNTIYF. The CDR3 DNA reads TGTGCCATCGGGGGACAGACTTCTGGAAACACCATATATTTT.

J is TRBJ2-2 and V is TRBV6-2 or TRBV6-3, with TRBD1 identical over 9 bases. CDR1 is MNHEY and CDR2 is SVGEGT in the germline V gene. The CDR3 is 17 amino acids. V gave up 0 bases and J gave up 4 bases; unmatched junction bases: 6. The CDR3 spells CASSYSGQGPLTGELFF. Written as DNA, the CDR3 is TGTGCCAGCAGTTACTCGGGACAGGGACCTCTCACCGGGGAGCTGTTTTTT.

This chain links TRBV6-5 with TRBJ2-7, with 7 bases fitting TRBD1. The CDR3 is 13 amino acids. CDR1 is MNHEY, CDR2 SVGAGI, per germline. With V trimmed by 6 bases and J by 5 bases, 7 bases remained unmatched. CDR3 loop: CASSRDSVNEQYF. In nucleotides, the CDR3 is TGTGCCAGCAGCAGGGACAGTGTCAACGAGCAGTACTTC.

The gene calls are TRBV4-2 and TRBJ2-3, with TRBD2 identical over 13 bases. In germline, CDR1 is LGHNA, CDR2 YNFKEQ. This CDR3 has 17 amino acids. The V segment lost 5 bases and the J segment 4 bases; nucleotides outside the gene matches: 9. CDR3 loop: CASSRHGTSGDADTQYF. CDR3 DNA sequence: TGTGCCAGCAGCAGACACGGGACTAGCGGGGACGCAGATACGCAGTATTTT.

The chain couples TRBV7-2 to TRBJ1-2; 11 bases are shared with TRBD1. Germline loops: CDR1 SGHTA, CDR2 FQGNSA. The CDR3 loop spans 11 amino acids. Trimming cost V 5 bases and J 13 bases; bases outside gene matches: 3. CDR3 sequence reads: CASSVGTGGTF. As DNA, the CDR3 is TGTGCCAGCAGCGTCGGGACAGGGGGCACCTTC.

DNA of the CDR3: TGTGCCAGCAGTTATACCAGGGGGGACGGACAGTACTTC. Translating it yields CASSYTRGDGQYF. The chain combines TRBV6-5 with TRBJ2-7; a possible D gene is TRBD1 (7 bases). The V gene lost 3 bases and the J gene lost 10 bases, with 16 bases spanning the gap. CDR1 and CDR2 from the germline V gene are MNHEY and SVGAGI. The CDR3 totals 13 residues.

The rearrangement joins TRBV27 to TRBJ2-1; TRBD1 matches 11 bases. The CDR3 consists of 15 residues. CDR1 and CDR2 from the germline V gene are MNHEY and SMNVEV (reference sequence). J was trimmed by 2 bases and V by 4 bases; bases with no gene match: 1. CDR3 residues: CASSSGQGAYNEQFF. In nucleotides, the CDR3 is TGTGCCAGCAGTTCGGGACAGGGGGCCTACAATGAGCAGTTCTTC.

The chain carries TRBV6-6 and TRBJ2-7; 10 bases fit TRBD2. V gave up 2 bases and J gave up 3 bases; unmatched junction bases: 7. This CDR3 is built from 16 residues. Germline CDR1 reads MNHNY; CDR2 reads SVGAGI (reference sequence). The CDR3 sequence is CASSYRASGGIYEQYF. In DNA form, the CDR3 reads TGTGCCAGCAGTTACCGGGCTAGCGGGGGAATCTACGAGCAGTACTTC.

The rearrangement uses TRBV7-9 and TRBJ2-2, with a tentative D call TRBD2 (6 bases). V was pared by 5 bases and J by 0 bases, with 10 bases between. The length of the CDR3 is 15 residues. Per germline, CDR1 SEHNR and CDR2 FQNEAQ (reference sequence). The CDR3 DNA sequence: TGTGCCAGCAGCACTGGCGGGGCGAACACCGGGGAGCTGTTTTTT. Encoded protein: CASSTGGANTGELFF. The variable domain in full, completed from reference TRBV7-9 and TRBJ2-2, reads DTGVSQNPRHKITKRGQNVTFRCDPISEHNRLYWYRQTLGQGPEFLTYFQNEAQLEKSRLLSDRFSAERPKGSFSTLEIQRTEQGDSAMYLCASSTGGANTGELFFGEGSRLTVL.

The chain carries TRBV4-2 and TRBJ1-2; 10 nucleotides align to TRBD1. V shed 3 bases and J 7 bases; nucleotides not matched to a gene: 11. CDR3 size: 16 residues. The germline V gene has CDR1 LGHNA and CDR2 YNFKEQ. The CDR3 sequence is CASSHRGTGVSGGYTF. The CDR3 nucleotides are TGTGCCAGCAGCCACAGAGGGACAGGGGTATCTGGTGGCTACACCTTC.

The rearrangement links TRBV19 to TRBJ2-7, with a tentative D call TRBD1 (5 bases). The V and J ends lost 7 bases and 6 bases respectively, with 16 bases between them. Germline lookup yields CDR1 LNHDA and CDR2 SQIVND (reference sequence). The CDR3 has 13 residues. DNA of the CDR3: TGTGCCAGTACCGAGATTCTTGGGGCCGAGCAGTACTTC. Its translation is CASTEILGAEQYF.

This clone came up once. V usage is TRBV10-3 and J usage is TRBJ2-3, with TRBD2 identical over 7 bases. The germline gives CDR1 ENHRY, CDR2 SYGVKD. The ends lost 2 bases at V and 1 base at J; junction bases unmatched: 6. This CDR3 is 16 amino acids long. The CDR3 DNA reads as TGTGCCATCAGTGAGGTAGGACGGGGGGGCACAGATACGCAGTATTTT. This sequence encodes CAISEVGRGGTDTQYF.

The chain links TRBV27 to TRBJ2-7, with 7 positions matching TRBD1. Germline CDR1 MNHEY, CDR2 SMNVEV (reference sequence). Germline trimming cut 4 bases from V and 2 bases from J; bases unmatched to any gene: 5. The CDR3 is 14 residues long. This CDR3 is CASSSRDRTYEQYF. DNA for the CDR3: TGTGCCAGCAGTTCCCGGGACAGAACCTACGAGCAGTACTTC.

This chain uses TRBV9 with TRBJ1-2; D remains ambiguous. The germline V gene encodes CDR1 SGDLS and CDR2 YYNGEE. V was trimmed by 0 bases and J by 7 bases, leaving 7 bases between them. The CDR3 extends over 12 amino acids. CDR3 DNA: TGTGCCAGCAGCGTAGCGTACGGTGGCTACACCTTC. It is translated as CASSVAYGGYTF. The complete variable domain, with remaining parts taken from reference TRBV9 and TRBJ1-2, reads DSGVTQTPKHLITATGQRVTLRCSPRSGDLSVYWYQQSLDQGLQFLIQYYNGEERAKGNILERFSAQQFPDLHSELNLSSLELGDSALYFCASSVAYGGYTFGSGTRLTVV.

V gene TRBV6-1 combines with J gene TRBJ1-4, with 7 bases lining up with TRBD1. CDR1 is MNHNS, CDR2 SASEGT, per germline. The CDR3 sequence is 16 residues long. V trimming: 0 bases; J trimming: 11 bases; junction bases outside the gene matches: 12. CDR3 DNA sequence: TGTGCCAGCAGTGAAGCAAGTTTGACAGGGCGGACTAAACTGTTTTTT. Amino acids: CASSEASLTGRTKLFF.

This clone was seen a few times. V gene TRBV5-6 combines with J gene TRBJ2-7; 7 bases match TRBD1. Per germline, CDR1 SGHDT and CDR2 YYEEEE. CDR3 length equals 13 residues. The V gene end was trimmed by 6 bases and the J gene end by 3 bases; junction bases not matched to a gene: 6. Here the CDR3 DNA reads TGTGCCAGCACCGCCGGGACAGACTACGAGCAGTACTTC. Translation gives CASTAGTDYEQYF.

The V gene is TRBV15, the J gene TRBJ2-5, with 7 bases that match TRBD2. Germline lookup yields CDR1 LNHNV and CDR2 YYDKDF (reference sequence). V dropped 0 bases and J dropped 5; count of bases not matched to a gene: 6. The CDR3 consists of 15 residues. CDR3 DNA: TGTGCCACCAGCAGAGACGGCGGGGGAAAGGAGACCCAGTACTTC. The encoded protein is CATSRDGGGKETQYF.

The J gene is TRBJ1-6, the V gene TRBV19; 7 positions agree with TRBD1. Trimming cost V 8 bases and J 7 bases; bases outside gene matches: 11. Germline CDR1 and CDR2: LNHDA and SQIVND (reference sequence). The CDR3 is 15 amino acids. Here the CDR3 DNA reads TGTGCCAGTCGTTCTGAGGGGGCAAGGAATTCACCCCTCCACTTT. Amino acids: CASRSEGARNSPLHF. Supplemented by reference TRBV19 and TRBJ1-6, the full variable domain reads DGGITQSPKYLFRKEGQNVTLSCEQNLNHDAMYWYRQDPGQGLRLIYYSQIVNDFQKGDIAEGYSVSREKKESFPLTVTSAQKNPTAFYLCASRSEGARNSPLHFGNGTRLTVT.

This rearrangement joins TRBV5-4 to TRBJ2-7; 7 nucleotides line up with TRBD1. The CDR3 is 15 residues long. Germline-derived CDR1 and CDR2 are SGHNT and YYREEE (reference sequence). The V gene end was trimmed by 0 bases and the J gene end by 3 bases; junction bases not matched to a gene: 6. The CDR3 DNA is TGTGCCAGCAGCTTGGAGCCTAGACAGGGCTACGAGCAGTACTTC. It codes for CASSLEPRQGYEQYF.

A few counts support this clone. V gene TRBV3-1 (or the pseudogene TRBV3-2) combines with J gene TRBJ2-1, with 10 bases fitting TRBD1. Germline V gene data show CDR1 as LGHDT and CDR2 as YNNKEL (reference sequence). The CDR3 is 15 amino acids. V lost 6 bases and J lost 5; bases outside the gene matches: 7. The CDR3 DNA sequence: TGTGCCAGCAGGCCGACAGGGGGCTTGGACAATGAGCAGTTCTTC. Translation: CASRPTGGLDNEQFF.

CDR3 amino acids: CAWSVEDRDGYGYTF. The CDR3 nucleotides read TGTGCCTGGAGTGTGGAGGACAGGGACGGATATGGCTACACCTTC. This chain uses TRBV30 with TRBJ1-2; 8 bases match TRBD1. The ends lost 0 bases at V and 5 bases at J; junction bases unmatched: 8. CDR1 is GTSNPN, CDR2 SVGIG, per germline (reference sequence). This CDR3 comprises 15 residues.

The chain carries TRBV9 and TRBJ2-2, with 9 nucleotides matching TRBD2. The V gene end was trimmed by 4 bases and the J gene end by 3 bases; junction bases not matched to a gene: 4. This CDR3 is 15 amino acids long. Germline assignment: CDR1 SGDLS and CDR2 YYNGEE. The CDR3 DNA sequence: TGTGCCAGCAGCTATAGCGGGGGATACACCGGGGAGCTGTTTTTT. The encoded protein is CASSYSGGYTGELFF.

The chain links TRBV10-3 to TRBJ1-2; 7 positions agree with TRBD1. The CDR3 has 15 residues. Germline V gives CDR1 ENHRY, CDR2 SYGVKD. V was clipped by 3 bases and J by 4 bases; unmatched bases: 8. DNA for the CDR3: TGTGCCATCAGTGAACAGGGGATTGGGGCCTATGGCTACACCTTC. This codes for CAISEQGIGAYGYTF.

The chain is built from TRBV19 and TRBJ2-7; TRBD2 might be the D (6 bases). CDR1 is LNHDA and CDR2 is SQIVND in the germline V gene (reference sequence). V was shortened by 6 bases and J by 4 bases, with 16 bases between the two germline ends. The CDR3 has 14 residues. This CDR3 reads CASSTISGQYEQYF. The CDR3 DNA reads as TGTGCCAGTAGCACAATTAGCGGACAATACGAGCAGTACTTC.

The chain uses TRBV19 and TRBJ1-6, with unresolved D. The CDR3 length is 18 residues. The germline V and J ends were trimmed by 2 bases and 7 bases, with 21 bases remaining between them. CDR1 and CDR2 (germline): LNHDA, SQIVND (reference sequence). CDR3 sequence (DNA): TGTGCCAGTAGTATATCAGAGCCTTGGGAAAGCGGCAATTCACCCCTCCACTTT. Translation: CASSISEPWESGNSPLHF.

This clone was seen more than once but under ten times. The rearrangement uses TRBV2 and TRBJ1-3; D not certain. CDR1 and CDR2 (germline): SNHLY, FYNNEI. CDR3 length: 15 amino acids. V lost 6 bases, J lost 0 bases, and 12 bases lay in between. This chain's CDR3 is CASREEDLSGNTIYF. In DNA form, the CDR3 reads TGTGCCAGCAGGGAGGAAGATCTCTCTGGAAACACCATATATTTT.